These 6 T cell receptor beta chains were all obtained from the same sample, sequenced in a study of regulatory T cells in long-lasting Graves disease. Time point here: newly diagnosed GD, antithyroid drugs for less than 3 months. Making the TCR library involved RNA that had been extracted from PBMCs. HTBI primers from iRepertoire and Arm-PCR of CDR3 regions yielded the TCR beta libraries. MiXCR, applied by TCRdb to the multiplex PCR reads, yields one record per CDR3 protein. The repertoire holds just over 600,000 distinct CDR3 sequences, with roughly 15% as singletons. These same data were also listed under a study on T cells in Graves' hyperthyroidism and ophthalmopathy.

The input for sequencing was peripheral blood mononuclear cells (PBMCs), taken at new diagnosis, from a patient treated with antithyroid drugs. The receptors originated from a woman younger than 45 with Graves disease.

This clonotype has only a few counts. A much bigger clone sits one base away, suggesting this may be a read error. The V gene is TRBV11-2, the J gene TRBJ2-1; D is unclear. The J call may not be correct, given that the DNA end is closer to TRBJ2-7. The CDR3 is 12 residues long. Per the germline V gene, CDR1 is SGHAT and CDR2 is FQNNGV. CDR3 DNA sequence: TGTGCCGGCAGCCCCTCCCGAGCTCAGCAGTACTTC. It is translated as CAGSPSRAQQYF.

The chain carries TRBV27 and TRBJ2-7, with D possibly being TRBD2 (5 bases). From germline, CDR1 is MNHEY and CDR2 SMNVEV (reference sequence). The V gene lost 5 bases and the J gene lost 2 bases, with 16 bases spanning the gap. This CDR3 has 15 residues. The CDR3 sequence: CASSIEGVPPYEQYF. CDR3 nucleotides: TGTGCCAGCAGTATCGAGGGAGTCCCCCCCTACGAGCAGTACTTC.

The rearrangement links TRBV29-1 to TRBJ1-4, with D hard to call. CDR1 is SQVTM and CDR2 is ANQGSEA in the germline V gene. V lost 5 bases, J lost 7 bases, and 14 bases lay in between. This CDR3 is 13 amino acids long. The CDR3 here is CSVIPASVEKLFF. CDR3 coding DNA: TGCAGCGTTATCCCTGCGTCGGTTGAAAAACTGTTTTTT.

The sample holds many counts of this clonotype. A junction boundary mismatches the germline segment, possibly from a read error. The V gene is TRBV5-1, the J gene TRBJ1-1; D remains ambiguous. Germline CDR1 SGHRS, CDR2 YFSETQ. The CDR3 is made up of 12 amino acids. DNA for the CDR3: TGTGCCAGCAGTGAATTAAACACTGAAGCTTTCTTT. Translating it yields CASSELNTEAFF.

This clonotype showed up many times. The V call is TRBV29-1, the J call TRBJ1-1; possible D gene TRBD1, 5 bases. This CDR3 is built from 13 residues. In germline, CDR1 is SQVTM, CDR2 ANQGSEA. Between the trimmed V and J ends, which lost 5 bases and 0 bases, there was a span of 10 bases. The CDR3: CSVRTPMNTEAFF. CDR3 nucleotides: TGCAGCGTTCGGACACCCATGAACACTGAAGCTTTCTTT. The variable domain in full, completed from reference TRBV29-1 and TRBJ1-1, reads SAVISQKPSRDICQRGTSLTIQCQVDSQVTMMFWYRQQPGQSLTLIATANQGSEATYESGFVIDKFPISRPNLTFSTLTVSNMSPEDSSIYLCSVRTPMNTEAFFGQGTRLTVV.

The V gene is TRBV12-3 or TRBV12-4, the J gene TRBJ2-1; possible D gene TRBD2, 6 bases. This CDR3 comprises 13 residues. The V and J ends lost 6 bases and 11 bases respectively, with 17 bases between them. The CDR3 protein is CASSNNPGGQQFF. The CDR3 coding sequence is TGTGCCAGCAGCAACAACCCCGGGGGACAGCAGTTCTTC.